Listed below are T cell receptor beta chains from one sample, sequenced in a study of T cells in tuberculosis. The method was immunoSEQ multiplex PCR; TCRdb's version includes in-frame clones alone and lacks a portion of them. Of tens of thousands of clones listed, 65% to 90% are singletons. The sample consisted of CD1b-GMM tetramer-negative cells sorted from PBMCs. The origin of the receptors is an adult woman with latent tuberculosis. CDR3s include the opening cysteine and the closing phenylalanine or tryptophan. A D gene is named only where the DNA matches it firmly. Not every row has a clone size; where given, it reads once, few, many or a size class.

abundance: -; j_gene: TRBJ2-3; v_gene: TRBV5-1; d_gene: TRBD2; CDR3aa: CASSFLAGGRDTQYF; CDR3nt: TGCGCCAGCAGCTTTTTAGCGGGGGGGAGAGATACGCAGTATTTT
abundance: once; j_gene: TRBJ2-1; v_gene: TRBV6-1; d_gene: TRBD2; CDR3aa: CASSEAKGTSEFF; CDR3nt: TGTGCCAGCAGTGAAGCAAAAGGGACTAGCGAATTCTTC
abundance: -; j_gene: TRBJ2-1; v_gene: TRBV7-3; d_gene: TRBD2; CDR3aa: CASSLRLAVDEQFF; CDR3nt: TGTGCCAGCAGCTTGAGACTAGCGGTCGATGAGCAGTTCTTC
abundance: medium-sized; j_gene: TRBJ2-7; v_gene: TRBV10-3; d_gene: TRBD2; CDR3aa: CAGGTSGTEQYF; CDR3nt: TGTGCCGGCGGGACTAGCGGGACCGAGCAGTACTTC
abundance: -; j_gene: TRBJ2-1; v_gene: TRBV7-3; d_gene: TRBD2; CDR3aa: CASSRAGGNYNEQFF; CDR3nt: TGTGCCAGCAGCCGGGCGGGGGGCAACTACAATGAGCAGTTCTTC
abundance: -; j_gene: TRBJ2-7; v_gene: TRBV4-3; d_gene: TRBD1; CDR3aa: CASSQAGTGGFEQYF; CDR3nt: TGCGCCAGCAGCCAAGCCGGGACAGGGGGGTTCGAGCAGTACTTC
abundance: -; j_gene: TRBJ2-1; v_gene: TRBV19; d_gene: TRBD2; CDR3aa: CASSTTSGGFNEQFF; CDR3nt: TGTGCCAGTAGTACGACTAGCGGGGGCTTCAATGAGCAGTTCTTC
abundance: -; j_gene: TRBJ2-5; v_gene: TRBV30; d_gene: -; CDR3aa: CAWSHLQGMFDAQYF; CDR3nt: TGTGCCTGGAGTCATCTACAGGGAATGTTTGATGCCCAGTACTTC
abundance: -; j_gene: TRBJ2-1; v_gene: TRBV28; d_gene: -; CDR3aa: CASMRVPYNEQFF; CDR3nt: TGTGCCTCCATGAGGGTCCCCTACAATGAGCAGTTCTTC
abundance: -; j_gene: TRBJ2-5; v_gene: TRBV2; d_gene: -; CDR3aa: CASTGAGYQETQYF; CDR3nt: TGTGCCAGCACCGGCGCGGGGTACCAAGAGACCCAGTACTTC
abundance: -; j_gene: TRBJ2-2; v_gene: TRBV28; d_gene: -; CDR3aa: CASSLDSRTGELFF; CDR3nt: TGTGCCAGCAGTTTAGACAGCCGCACCGGGGAGCTGTTTTTT
abundance: few; j_gene: TRBJ2-5; v_gene: TRBV11-2; d_gene: TRBD1; CDR3aa: CASSSNRGIQETQYF; CDR3nt: TGTGCCAGCAGCAGCAACAGGGGTATCCAAGAGACCCAGTACTTC
abundance: -; j_gene: TRBJ2-5; v_gene: TRBV6-1; d_gene: -; CDR3aa: CASSGGLVRETQYF; CDR3nt: TGTGCCAGCAGTGGGGGACTGGTCAGAGAGACCCAGTACTTC
abundance: -; j_gene: TRBJ1-1; v_gene: TRBV30; d_gene: TRBD1; CDR3aa: CAWSGTGNTEAFF; CDR3nt: TGTGCCTGGAGTGGGACAGGGAACACTGAAGCTTTCTTT
abundance: -; j_gene: TRBJ1-2; v_gene: TRBV28; d_gene: -; CDR3aa: CASSPGGRNYGYTF; CDR3nt: TGTGCCAGCAGTCCCGGGGGTAGAAACTATGGCTACACCTTC
abundance: once; j_gene: TRBJ2-5; v_gene: TRBV5-6; d_gene: -; CDR3aa: CASFGRGAEETQYF; CDR3nt: TGTGCCAGCTTCGGACGGGGGGCGGAAGAGACCCAGTACTTC
abundance: -; j_gene: TRBJ1-5; v_gene: TRBV28; d_gene: -; CDR3aa: CASTPLGPGRGQPQHF; CDR3nt: TGTGCCAGCACTCCTTTAGGACCCGGAAGGGGTCAGCCCCAGCATTTT
abundance: -; j_gene: TRBJ2-3; v_gene: TRBV7-9; d_gene: -; CDR3aa: CASSLVGTLTDRRYF; CDR3nt: TGTGCCAGCAGCTTAGTAGGGACACTCACAGACCGGAGGTATTTT
abundance: few; j_gene: TRBJ2-5; v_gene: TRBV7-9; d_gene: TRBD2; CDR3aa: CASSRRTSGRRETQYF; CDR3nt: TGTGCCAGCAGCCGAAGGACTAGCGGGAGGAGAGAGACCCAGTACTTC
abundance: -; j_gene: TRBJ2-1; v_gene: TRBV11-1; d_gene: TRBD1; CDR3aa: CASSLGQGARNEQFF; CDR3nt: TGTGCCAGCAGCCTGGGACAGGGGGCCAGGAATGAGCAGTTCTTC
abundance: -; j_gene: TRBJ2-5; v_gene: TRBV28; d_gene: -; CDR3aa: CASSLDPQGAETQYF; CDR3nt: TGTGCCAGCAGTTTGGACCCACAGGGAGCGGAGACCCAGTACTTC
abundance: -; j_gene: TRBJ1-4; v_gene: TRBV29-1; d_gene: -; CDR3aa: CSAISQGLYEKLFF; CDR3nt: TGCAGCGCCATTAGCCAGGGACTGTATGAAAAACTGTTTTTT
abundance: once; j_gene: TRBJ1-1; v_gene: TRBV14; d_gene: TRBD1; CDR3aa: CASSRQGSNTEAFF; CDR3nt: TGTGCCAGCAGCCGACAGGGATCGAACACTGAAGCTTTCTTT
abundance: -; j_gene: TRBJ1-1; v_gene: TRBV11-1; d_gene: -; CDR3aa: CASSLGEATEAFF; CDR3nt: TGTGCCAGTAGCTTGGGGGAGGCCACTGAAGCTTTCTTT
abundance: -; j_gene: TRBJ2-2; v_gene: TRBV7-3; d_gene: TRBD2; CDR3aa: CASSSRGGRSGELFF; CDR3nt: TGTGCCAGCAGCTCCCGCGGGGGGCGATCCGGGGAGCTGTTTTTT
abundance: -; j_gene: TRBJ1-1; v_gene: TRBV6-4; d_gene: TRBD1; CDR3aa: CASRVQGQDTEAFF; CDR3nt: TGTGCCAGCAGGGTACAGGGGCAAGACACTGAAGCTTTCTTT
abundance: -; j_gene: TRBJ2-5; v_gene: TRBV5-6; d_gene: -; CDR3aa: CASSPGRGMEETQYF; CDR3nt: TGTGCCAGCAGCCCGGGCAGGGGCATGGAAGAGACCCAGTACTTC
abundance: -; j_gene: TRBJ1-4; v_gene: TRBV27; d_gene: -; CDR3aa: CASSSLGGYEKLFF; CDR3nt: TGTGCCAGCAGTTCCCTCGGGGGGTACGAAAAACTGTTTTTT
abundance: -; j_gene: TRBJ1-5; v_gene: TRBV11-2; d_gene: -; CDR3aa: CASSLGANQPQHF; CDR3nt: TGTGCCAGCAGCTTAGGCGCCAATCAGCCCCAGCATTTT